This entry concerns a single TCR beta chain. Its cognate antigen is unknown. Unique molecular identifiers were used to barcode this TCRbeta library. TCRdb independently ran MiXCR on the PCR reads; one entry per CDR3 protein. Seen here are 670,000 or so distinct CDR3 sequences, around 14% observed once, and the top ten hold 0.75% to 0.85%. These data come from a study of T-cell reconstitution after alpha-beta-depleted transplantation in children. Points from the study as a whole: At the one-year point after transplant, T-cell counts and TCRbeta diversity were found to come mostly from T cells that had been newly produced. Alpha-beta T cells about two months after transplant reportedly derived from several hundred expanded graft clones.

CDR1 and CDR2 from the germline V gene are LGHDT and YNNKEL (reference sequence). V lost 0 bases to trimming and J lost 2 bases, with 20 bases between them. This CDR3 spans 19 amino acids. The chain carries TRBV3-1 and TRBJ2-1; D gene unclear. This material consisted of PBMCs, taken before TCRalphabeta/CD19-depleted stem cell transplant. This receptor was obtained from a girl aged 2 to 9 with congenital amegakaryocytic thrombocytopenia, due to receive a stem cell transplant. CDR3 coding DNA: TGTGCCAGCAGCCAAGATCTTTCCGCGGTCACCCAAGCCTACAATGAGCAGTTCTTC. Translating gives CASSQDLSAVTQAYNEQFF.